One TCR beta chain is described in this entry. As processed by the authors: Amplifying reference gene primers gave estimates of nucleated cell counts. The repertoire was sequenced with immunoSEQ multiplex PCR; TCRdb's copy has only in-frame clones and lacks some. V and J calls and clone size are as listed in that table; D and trimming were resolved from the DNA. Among 170,000 or so clones listed, approximately 90% were seen once. This sample was included in a study of blood T cell repertoires in COVID-19. The source material was peripheral blood. This TCR was sampled from a man between 18 and 29 years old who had recovered from COVID-19.

In nucleotides, the CDR3 is TGTGCCAGCAGCGCGGGACTAGCGGGGGGCACCGGGGAGCTGTTTTTT. Its translation: CASSAGLAGGTGELFF. The rearrangement links TRBV7-6 to TRBJ2-2; TRBD2 aligns across 15 bases. This CDR3 region has 16 residues. The germline V gene has CDR1 SGHVS and CDR2 FNYEAQ. The V and J ends lost 5 bases and 4 bases, in that order; junction bases with no gene match: 2.